This TCR beta chain was recorded in a study of T cell changes during pregnancy in multiple sclerosis. Germline assignment: CDR1 SGHTA and CDR2 FQGTGA. Trimming cost V 7 bases and J 6 bases, with 15 bases left between them. CDR3 length: 13 amino acids. Some clones are missing from TCRdb's copy, which holds only in-frame ones; the method was immunoSEQ multiplex PCR. The table lists just under 80,000 clones, 85% to 95% of them singletons. The receptor was isolated from a female donor with multiple sclerosis, enrolled in a pregnancy study. The source material was peripheral blood, sampled in the first trimester of pregnancy. The rearrangement uses TRBV7-3 and TRBJ1-1; tentatively, D is TRBD1 (5 bases). In DNA, the CDR3 is TGTGCCAGCACCGTAGGGAGGGGAGCTGAAGCTTTCTTT. Protein: CASTVGRGAEAFF.